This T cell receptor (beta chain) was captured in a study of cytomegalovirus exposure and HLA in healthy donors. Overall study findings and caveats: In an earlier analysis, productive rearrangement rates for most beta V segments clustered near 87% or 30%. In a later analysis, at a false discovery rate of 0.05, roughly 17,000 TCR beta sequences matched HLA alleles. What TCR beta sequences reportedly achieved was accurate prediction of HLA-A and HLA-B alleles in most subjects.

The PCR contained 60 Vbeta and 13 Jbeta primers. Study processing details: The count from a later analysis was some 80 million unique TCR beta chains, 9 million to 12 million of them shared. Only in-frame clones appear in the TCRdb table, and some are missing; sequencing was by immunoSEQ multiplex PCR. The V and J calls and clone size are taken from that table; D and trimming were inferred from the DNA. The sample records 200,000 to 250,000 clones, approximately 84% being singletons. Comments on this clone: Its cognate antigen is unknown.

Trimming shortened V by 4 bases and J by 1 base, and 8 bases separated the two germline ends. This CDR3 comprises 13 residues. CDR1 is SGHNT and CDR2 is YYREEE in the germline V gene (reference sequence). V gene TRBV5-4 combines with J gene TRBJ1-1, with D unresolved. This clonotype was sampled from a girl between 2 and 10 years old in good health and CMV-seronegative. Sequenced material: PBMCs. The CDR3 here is CASSGLANTEAFF. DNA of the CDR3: TGTGCCAGCAGCGGACTGGCGAACACTGAAGCTTTCTTT. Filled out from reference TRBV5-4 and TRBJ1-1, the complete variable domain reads ETGVTQSPTHLIKTRGQQVTLRCSSQSGHNTVSWYQQALGQGPQFIFQYYREEENGRGNFPPRFSGLQFPNYSSELNVNALELDDSALYLCASSGLANTEAFFGQGTRLTVV.